This is a list of T cell receptor beta chains from one sample in a study of blood T cell repertoires in COVID-19. Using immunoSEQ multiplex PCR, the repertoire was profiled, and TCRdb retains in-frame clones only, with some absent. This sample has about 190,000 clones, with less than 90% found just once. Sequenced material: peripheral blood. The receptors stem from a man between 65 and 85 years old with active or convalescent COVID-19. Each CDR3 is given with its conserved first and last residue.

CDR3aa: CASSGGYTF; j_gene: TRBJ1-2; v_gene: TRBV11-3
CDR3aa: CASTRTGLSPLHF; j_gene: TRBJ1-6; v_gene: TRBV19
CDR3aa: CASSTLQGAGTEAFF; j_gene: TRBJ1-1; v_gene: TRBV5-1
CDR3aa: CASSLSTTGNYGYTF; j_gene: TRBJ1-2; v_gene: TRBV5-1
CDR3aa: CASSYGGATKETQYF; j_gene: TRBJ2-5; v_gene: TRBV6-2/TRBV6-3
CDR3aa: CAISEGQAYEQYF; j_gene: TRBJ2-7; v_gene: TRBV10-3
CDR3aa: CASWGGGERYNEQFF; j_gene: TRBJ2-1; v_gene: TRBV2
CDR3aa: CSAQLLRGGELFF; j_gene: TRBJ2-2; v_gene: TRBV29-1
CDR3aa: CASSSNRGAGYGYTF; j_gene: TRBJ1-2; v_gene: TRBV7-9
CDR3aa: CASSQAAAGAYEQYF; j_gene: TRBJ2-7; v_gene: TRBV3-1/TRBV3-2
CDR3aa: CASSGGGENTGELFF; j_gene: TRBJ2-2; v_gene: TRBV10-2
CDR3aa: CASSLAQGMNTEAFF; j_gene: TRBJ1-1; v_gene: TRBV7-2
CDR3aa: CASSWAGNTGELFF; j_gene: TRBJ2-2; v_gene: TRBV5-1
CDR3aa: CASSRNRDYGYTF; j_gene: TRBJ1-2; v_gene: TRBV12-3/TRBV12-4
CDR3aa: CASSLGGLAAYNEQFF; j_gene: TRBJ2-1; v_gene: TRBV11-3
CDR3aa: CASSPLAGGFFGETQYF; j_gene: TRBJ2-5; v_gene: TRBV19
CDR3aa: CASRATGQGTEAFF; j_gene: TRBJ1-1; v_gene: TRBV27
CDR3aa: CASSQQEITNEKLFF; j_gene: TRBJ1-4; v_gene: TRBV7-8
CDR3aa: CASSIQSGAVTEAFF; j_gene: TRBJ1-1; v_gene: TRBV19
CDR3aa: CASSRRAGGAGNEQFF; j_gene: TRBJ2-1; v_gene: TRBV27
CDR3aa: CASSFAGLETQYF; j_gene: TRBJ2-5; v_gene: TRBV5-6
CDR3aa: CSASSAGLYNEQFF; j_gene: TRBJ2-1; v_gene: TRBV20-1
CDR3aa: CASSLWTGVTGELFF; j_gene: TRBJ2-2; v_gene: TRBV11-2
CDR3aa: CASSLRDRGPHGYTF; j_gene: TRBJ1-2; v_gene: TRBV27
CDR3aa: CASGGTGLYNSPLHF; j_gene: TRBJ1-6; v_gene: TRBV27
CDR3aa: CASSLQAGLAGSGELFF; j_gene: TRBJ2-2; v_gene: TRBV14
CDR3aa: CASSKVGGQGGFYDEKLFF; j_gene: TRBJ1-4; v_gene: TRBV21-1
CDR3aa: CASSTGGAYEQYF; j_gene: TRBJ2-7; v_gene: TRBV28
CDR3aa: CASSLDPLSGNTIYF; j_gene: TRBJ1-3; v_gene: TRBV11-2
CDR3aa: CAWSSGSGGDHEAFF; j_gene: TRBJ1-1; v_gene: TRBV30
CDR3aa: CATSDLDRDSNEQFF; j_gene: TRBJ2-1; v_gene: TRBV24-1
CDR3aa: CASSLKTLAGGPQETQYF; j_gene: TRBJ2-5; v_gene: TRBV5-1
CDR3aa: CSASGLTSRTYNEQFF; j_gene: TRBJ2-1; v_gene: TRBV20-1
CDR3aa: CASSPGGYEQFF; j_gene: TRBJ2-1; v_gene: TRBV11-2
CDR3aa: CASSNSAGGPYEQYF; j_gene: TRBJ2-7; v_gene: TRBV3-1/TRBV3-2
CDR3aa: CASSLDRGDRPQHF; j_gene: TRBJ1-5; v_gene: TRBV3-1/TRBV3-2
CDR3aa: CASKGTGSPLHF; j_gene: TRBJ1-6; v_gene: TRBV6-5